These 21 T cell receptor beta chains share one sample of origin, sequenced in a study of shared clonotypes between healthy human individuals. The repertoire was sequenced with immunoSEQ multiplex PCR; TCRdb's copy has only in-frame clones and lacks some. The table includes around 700,000 clones, around 73% detected once. Sequenced: memory CD4+ T cells sorted from blood. Sample subset: CD45RA-negative fraction. The receptor set was obtained from a woman aged 25 to 39 in good health.

V usage is TRBV19 and J usage is TRBJ1-1; no clear D. The CDR3 length is 13 residues. Trimming removed 2 bases at V and 3 bases at J, with 7 bases between. The germline V gene encodes CDR1 LNHDA and CDR2 SQIVND (reference sequence). The CDR3 bases are TGTGCCAGTAGTATAAACAGATACACTGAAGCTTTCTTT. It yields the protein CASSINRYTEAFF. Full variable domain (outside the CDR3, taken from reference TRBV19 and TRBJ1-1): DGGITQSPKYLFRKEGQNVTLSCEQNLNHDAMYWYRQDPGQGLRLIYYSQIVNDFQKGDIAEGYSVSREKKESFPLTVTSAQKNPTAFYLCASSINRYTEAFFGQGTRLTVV.

This chain links TRBV2 with TRBJ2-2; 10 bases line up with TRBD1. The CDR3 is 16 amino acids. Germline loops: CDR1 SNHLY, CDR2 FYNNEI. After removal of 6 bases from V and 2 bases from J, the junction contained 6 bases not matched to a gene. The CDR3 is CASRPGQGVNTGELFF. The CDR3, as DNA: TGTGCCAGCAGGCCCGGACAGGGGGTAAACACCGGGGAGCTGTTTTTT.

The rearrangement joins TRBV6-1 to TRBJ2-3; D perhaps matches TRBD1 (5 bases). Trimming took 3 bases from V and 0 from J, leaving 16 bases between them. The CDR3 consists of 17 residues. The V gene's germline CDR1 is MNHNS and CDR2 SASEGT. The CDR3 nucleotides read TGTGCCAGCAGTGACTTCCCAGGGCTCTCTAGCACAGATACGCAGTATTTT. It translates to CASSDFPGLSSTDTQYF.

The V call is TRBV18, the J call TRBJ2-7; tentatively, D is TRBD1 (6 bases). Germline V gene sequence: CDR1 KGHSH, CDR2 LQKENI. CDR3 length: 14 amino acids. V lost 6 bases and J lost 0, with 12 bases in between. The CDR3 spells CASSLVGGSYEQYF. The CDR3 bases are TGTGCCAGCTCCCTAGTAGGGGGCTCCTACGAGCAGTACTTC.

The chain employs TRBV5-6 and TRBJ2-7; D is unresolved. Trimming shortened V by 0 bases and J by 6 bases, and 13 bases separated the two germline ends. Looked up from germline, CDR1 is SGHDT and CDR2 is YYEEEE. CDR3 length equals 14 residues. The CDR3 DNA is TGTGCCAGCAGCTTGGAGGGTGGGTCCGGCGAGCAGTACTTC. This sequence encodes CASSLEGGSGEQYF.

V is TRBV2 and J is TRBJ1-5; D unclear. The germline V and J ends were trimmed by 6 bases and 4 bases, with 10 bases remaining between them. The length of the CDR3 is 13 residues. Germline-derived CDR1 and CDR2 are SNHLY and FYNNEI. The DNA of the CDR3 is TGTGCCAGCAGGCCCACGGGAAATCAGCCCCAGCATTTT. As protein: CASRPTGNQPQHF.

Ten or more counts support this clone. The chain has TRBV6-6 and TRBJ1-2; 7 bases align to TRBD1. CDR1 and CDR2 (germline): MNHNY, SVGAGI (reference sequence). Trimming took 10 bases from V and 2 from J; bases not matched to a gene: 7. The CDR3 runs 13 residues. CDR3 loop: CAIQQGINYGYTF. The CDR3 nucleotides are TGTGCCATTCAACAGGGGATAAACTATGGCTACACCTTC.

The chain links TRBV6-5 to TRBJ2-3; 7 nucleotides match TRBD2. V gave up 6 bases and J gave up 4 bases; unmatched junction bases: 10. CDR1 is MNHEY, CDR2 SVGAGI, per germline. This CDR3 has 15 residues. CDR3 region: CASSRGGGSADTQYF. The CDR3 DNA follows: TGTGCCAGCAGCCGAGGCGGCGGGAGTGCAGATACGCAGTATTTT.

This chain connects TRBV2 to TRBJ2-5, with 7 bases identical to TRBD1. V trimming: 3 bases; J trimming: 3 bases; junction bases outside the gene matches: 7. The CDR3 spans 15 residues. CDR1 and CDR2 from the germline V gene are SNHLY and FYNNEI. The CDR3 sequence is CASSDVGTEEETQYF. The CDR3 DNA reads TGTGCCAGCAGTGATGTCGGGACAGAGGAAGAGACCCAGTACTTC.

This chain uses TRBV19 with TRBJ2-7, with D perhaps TRBD2 (5 bases). The CDR3 is 13 residues long. Trimming pared 3 bases from V and 3 bases from J, leaving 9 bases between. In germline, CDR1 is LNHDA, CDR2 SQIVND (reference sequence). CDR3 loop: CASSMRRNYEQYF. The CDR3 coding sequence is TGTGCCAGTAGTATGCGGAGGAACTACGAGCAGTACTTC.

The rearrangement uses TRBV5-4 and TRBJ2-7, with TRBD1 matching over 11 bases. Germline lookup yields CDR1 SGHNT and CDR2 YYREEE (reference sequence). This CDR3 is built from 16 residues. Trimming removed 5 bases from V and 5 bases from J; junction bases left unmatched: 12. In nucleotides, the CDR3 is TGTGCCAGCAGTTATTCAGCCGGGACAGGGGGACACGAGCAGTACTTC. Translating it yields CASSYSAGTGGHEQYF. Combining the CDR3 with reference TRBV5-4 and TRBJ2-7 gives the whole variable domain ETGVTQSPTHLIKTRGQQVTLRCSSQSGHNTVSWYQQALGQGPQFIFQYYREEENGRGNFPPRFSGLQFPNYSSELNVNALELDDSALYLCASSYSAGTGGHEQYFGPGTRLTVT.

The CDR3 DNA is TGTGCCAGCAGTCCAGCGACAGGGTGGGACTATGGCTACACCTTC. It is translated as CASSPATGWDYGYTF. The chain is built from TRBV27 and TRBJ1-2; TRBD1 matches at 7 bases. The ends lost 5 bases at V and 3 bases at J; junction bases unmatched: 9. This CDR3 comprises 15 residues. Germline values: CDR1 MNHEY, CDR2 SMNVEV (reference sequence).

There are a few counts of this clone. The chain joins TRBV11-3 to TRBJ2-7, with TRBD2 identical over 9 bases. Germline loops: CDR1 SGHNT, CDR2 YENEEA. Losses at the gene ends were 4 bases for V and 6 bases for J; bases not matched to a gene: 7. The CDR3 spans 14 residues. The DNA for the CDR3 is TGTGCCAGCAGCTCTACGCGGGAGGGCCCCGAGCAGTACTTC. Translated: CASSSTREGPEQYF.

The chain employs TRBV29-1 and TRBJ1-3; the match to TRBD1 covers 8 bases. CDR1 is SQVTM, CDR2 ANQGSEA, per germline. This CDR3 comprises 12 residues. V shed 6 bases, J shed 4 bases, and the junction held 2 bases outside the gene matches. The CDR3 DNA reads TGCAGCGTCGGACAGGGCGGAAACACCATATATTTT. This sequence encodes CSVGQGGNTIYF.

The genes are TRBV11-3 and TRBJ2-1; unclear D gene. Germline-derived CDR1 and CDR2 are SGHNT and YENEEA. The CDR3 totals 15 residues. V was pared by 1 base and J by 5 bases, with 12 bases between. The CDR3 loop reads CASSLGVLRNNEQFF. CDR3 coding DNA: TGTGCCAGCAGCTTAGGGGTCCTCCGGAACAATGAGCAGTTCTTC.

This clone was seen more than once but under ten times. This rearrangement joins TRBV5-1 to TRBJ1-1; D is perhaps TRBD1 (6 bases). This CDR3 region has 15 residues. Per the germline V gene, CDR1 is SGHRS and CDR2 is YFSETQ. The V end lost 9 bases, the J end lost 0 bases, and 18 bases lay between the germline ends. CDR3 sequence reads: CATATGVSMNTEAFF. The CDR3 DNA reads as TGCGCCACTGCGACAGGAGTATCGATGAACACTGAAGCTTTCTTT.

This chain connects TRBV27 to TRBJ1-1; 8 positions agree with TRBD1. Germline assignment: CDR1 MNHEY and CDR2 SMNVEV (reference sequence). The CDR3 has 15 amino acids. The V gene end was trimmed by 2 bases and the J gene end by 1 base; junction bases not matched to a gene: 3. The CDR3 nucleotides are TGTGCCAGCAGTTTAGCCGGGACAGGGAACACTGAAGCTTTCTTT. Amino acids: CASSLAGTGNTEAFF.

As regards this clone: A much larger clone lies one base from this, so it may be a read error. The chain links TRBV27 to TRBJ2-5, with 9 nucleotides matching TRBD2. V dropped 5 bases and J dropped 9; count of bases not matched to a gene: 16. There are 16 residues in the CDR3. The germline CDR1 and CDR2 sequences are MNHEY and SMNVEV (reference sequence). Written as DNA, the CDR3 is TGTGCCAGCAGTCCCCCCCCCGGACTAGCGTCGGGGGCCCAGTACTTC. Translating it yields CASSPPPGLASGAQYF.

This chain links TRBV19 with TRBJ1-1; D possibly corresponds to TRBD1 (5 bases). The CDR3 is 15 amino acids. The germline gives CDR1 LNHDA, CDR2 SQIVND (reference sequence). Trimming stripped 1 base from V and 5 bases from J, with 14 bases between. As DNA, the CDR3 is TGTGCCAGTAGTATAGGAGCAGGGTTGAGGACTGAAGCTTTCTTT. This translates into CASSIGAGLRTEAFF.

The chain is built from TRBV5-1 and TRBJ1-2, with 8 bases aligning to TRBD1. Trimming removed 4 bases from V and 6 bases from J; junction bases left unmatched: 5. CDR3 length equals 13 residues. The germline V gene has CDR1 SGHRS and CDR2 YFSETQ. CDR3 sequence reads: CASSQQGADGYTF. Here the CDR3 DNA reads TGCGCCAGCAGCCAGCAGGGGGCAGATGGCTACACCTTC.

This rearrangement joins TRBV6-1 to TRBJ1-2; D might be TRBD1 (5 bases). Germline V gene lookup returns CDR1 MNHNS and CDR2 SASEGT. Trimming removed 2 bases from V and 4 bases from J, with 14 bases in between. This CDR3 has 15 residues. Here the CDR3 DNA reads TGTGCCAGCAGTGAATTGGGGCAGTTCTCCTATGGCTACACCTTC. Residues: CASSELGQFSYGYTF.